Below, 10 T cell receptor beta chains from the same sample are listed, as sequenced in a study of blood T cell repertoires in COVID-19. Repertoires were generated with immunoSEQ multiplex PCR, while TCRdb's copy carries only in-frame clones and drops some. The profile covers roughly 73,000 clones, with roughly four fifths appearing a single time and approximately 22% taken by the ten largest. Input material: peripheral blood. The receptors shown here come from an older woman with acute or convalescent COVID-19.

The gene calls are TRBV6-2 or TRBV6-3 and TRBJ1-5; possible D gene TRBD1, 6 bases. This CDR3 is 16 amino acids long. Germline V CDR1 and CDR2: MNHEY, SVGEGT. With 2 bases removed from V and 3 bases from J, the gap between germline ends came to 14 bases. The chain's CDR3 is CASSYPLGQHNQPQHF. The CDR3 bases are TGTGCCAGCAGTTACCCCTTGGGACAACACAATCAGCCCCAGCATTTT.

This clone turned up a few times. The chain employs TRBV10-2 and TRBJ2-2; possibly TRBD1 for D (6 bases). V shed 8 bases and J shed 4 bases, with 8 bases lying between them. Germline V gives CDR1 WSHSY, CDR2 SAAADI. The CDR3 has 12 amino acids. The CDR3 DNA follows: TGCGCCAGCTTGGACAGCACCGGGGAGCTGTTTTTT. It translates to CASLDSTGELFF.

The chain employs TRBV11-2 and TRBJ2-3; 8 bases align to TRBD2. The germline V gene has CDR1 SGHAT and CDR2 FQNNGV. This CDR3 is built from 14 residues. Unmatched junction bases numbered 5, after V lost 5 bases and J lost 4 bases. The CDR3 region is CASSAGGSPDTQYF. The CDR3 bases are TGTGCCAGCAGCGCGGGAGGATCCCCAGATACGCAGTATTTT.

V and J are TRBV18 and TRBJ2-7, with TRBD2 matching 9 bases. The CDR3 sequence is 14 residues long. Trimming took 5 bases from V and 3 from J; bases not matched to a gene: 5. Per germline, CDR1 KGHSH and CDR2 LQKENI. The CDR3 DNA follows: TGTGCCAGCTCAGGCGGGCGGGAGGGCTACGAGCAGTACTTC. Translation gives CASSGGREGYEQYF.

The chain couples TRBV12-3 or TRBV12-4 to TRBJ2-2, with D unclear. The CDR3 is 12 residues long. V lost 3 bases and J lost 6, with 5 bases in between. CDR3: CASSFFSGELFF. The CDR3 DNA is TGTGCCAGCAGTTTCTTCTCCGGGGAGCTGTTTTTT.

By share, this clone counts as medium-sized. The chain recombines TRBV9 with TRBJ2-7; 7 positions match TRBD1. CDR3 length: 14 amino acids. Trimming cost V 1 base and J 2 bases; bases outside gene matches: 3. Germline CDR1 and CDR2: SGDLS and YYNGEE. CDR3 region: CASSVSTGTYEQYF. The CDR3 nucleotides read TGTGCCAGCAGCGTATCGACAGGGACCTACGAGCAGTACTTC. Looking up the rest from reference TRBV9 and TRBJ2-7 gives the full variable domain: DSGVTQTPKHLITATGQRVTLRCSPRSGDLSVYWYQQSLDQGLQFLIQYYNGEERAKGNILERFSAQQFPDLHSELNLSSLELGDSALYFCASSVSTGTYEQYFGPGTRLTVT.

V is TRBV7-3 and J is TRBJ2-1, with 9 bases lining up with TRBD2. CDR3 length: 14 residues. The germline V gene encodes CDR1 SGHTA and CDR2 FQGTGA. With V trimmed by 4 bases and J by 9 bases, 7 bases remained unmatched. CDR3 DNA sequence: TGTGCCAGCAGCTCCGGGATAGCGGGAGCTGAGCAGTTCTTC. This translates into CASSSGIAGAEQFF.

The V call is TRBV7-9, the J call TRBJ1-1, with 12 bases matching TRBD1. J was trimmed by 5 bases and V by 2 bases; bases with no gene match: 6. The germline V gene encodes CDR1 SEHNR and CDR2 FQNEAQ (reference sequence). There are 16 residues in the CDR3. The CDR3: CASSLFGTGGRTEAFF. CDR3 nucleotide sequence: TGTGCCAGCAGCTTATTCGGGACAGGGGGCCGGACTGAAGCTTTCTTT.

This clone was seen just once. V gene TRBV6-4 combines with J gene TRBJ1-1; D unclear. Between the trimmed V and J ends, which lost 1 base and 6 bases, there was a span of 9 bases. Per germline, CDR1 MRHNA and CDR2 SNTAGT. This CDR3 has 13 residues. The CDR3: CASSDWLGSEAFF. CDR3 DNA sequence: TGTGCCAGCAGTGACTGGCTCGGGTCTGAAGCTTTCTTT.

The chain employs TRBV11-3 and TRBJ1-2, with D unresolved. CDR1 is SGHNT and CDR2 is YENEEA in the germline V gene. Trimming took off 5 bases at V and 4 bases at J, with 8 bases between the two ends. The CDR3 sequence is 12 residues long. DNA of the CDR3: TGTGCCAGCAGCGGAGAGGTCTATGGCTACACCTTC. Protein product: CASSGEVYGYTF. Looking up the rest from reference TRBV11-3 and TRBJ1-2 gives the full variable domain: EAGVVQSPRYKIIEKKQPVAFWCNPISGHNTLYWYLQNLGQGPELLIRYENEEAVDDSQLPKDRFSAERLKGVDSTLKIQPAELGDSAVYLCASSGEVYGYTFGSGTRLTVV.